The clone carrying this T cell receptor beta chain was detected ten times or more. The antigen is undetermined. TCRdb re-called the 5' RACE reads with MiXCR, one entry per CDR3 protein. The sample gives about 220,000 distinct CDR3 sequences, 7.3% of which show up once; 12% to 15% is in the top ten. The data were taken from a study of CD8 T cells in ankylosing spondylitis. Overall study results and limits: Characteristic of ankylosing spondylitis blood, it appeared, was a TCR beta motif comprising about eight highly homologous variants. Peripheral blood samples showed relatively rare disease-linked clones, and these clones were CD8+.

The V gene lost 3 bases and the J gene lost 5 bases, with 13 bases spanning the gap. The CDR3 sequence is 14 residues long. The V gene's germline CDR1 is MNHNS and CDR2 SASEGT. The sample was blood, either unsorted or a sorted T cell fraction (not recorded which). The V gene is TRBV6-1, the J gene TRBJ2-5; weak D call: TRBD2 (6 bases). The receptor comes from a male donor with ankylosing spondylitis. The CDR3 loop is CASSDRGFGETQYF. DNA for the CDR3: TGTGCCAGCAGTGACCGGGGGTTCGGGGAGACCCAGTACTTC.